The clone carrying this T cell receptor beta chain turned up a few times. Its antigen remains unidentified. V shed 6 bases, J shed 11 bases, and the junction held 15 bases outside the gene matches. The CDR3 is made up of 14 amino acids. CDR1 MNHEY and CDR2 SMNVEV come from the germline V gene (reference sequence). Using immunoSEQ multiplex PCR, the repertoire was profiled, and TCRdb retains in-frame clones only, with some absent. The sample yields 7,000 or so clones, about 39% seen once. Recipients were bled about 28 days pretransplant and at posttransplant days 30, 100, 180. The sample belongs to a study of T cell clonotyping in hematopoietic cell transplantation. Study-wide points: No sorting was done, leaving CD4 and CD8 contributions mixed.

This specimen consisted of peripheral blood mononuclear cells, obtained 30 days after allogeneic stem cell transplant. The TCR was taken from a female patient over 55 who had an allogeneic stem cell transplant, so the T cells may come from the graft donor. Some clones in this sample may be carry-over from other donors' samples. The rearrangement links TRBV27 to TRBJ1-1; 7 positions agree with TRBD1. CDR3 region: CASRDTGTALDAFF. CDR3 sequence (DNA): TGTGCCAGCAGGGATACCGGGACAGCCCTGGATGCTTTCTTT.